This T cell receptor beta chain stems from a study of blood T cells in healthy people across ages. Together with a sample-barcoded 5' primer, a J-beta primer mix was included in a second PCR lasting about 7 to 12 cycles. TCRdb ran MiXCR on the 5' RACE reads and lists one entry per CDR3 protein. The sample includes about 1,500,000 distinct CDR3 sequences, approximately 40% of them seen just once. The receptor comes from a woman aged 18-29 years in good health. The specimen was blood.

In nucleotides, the CDR3 is TGCAGTGCTAGTCCGAGGAACACTGAAGCTTTCTTT. Translating gives CSASPRNTEAFF. The V call is TRBV20-1, the J call TRBJ1-1; D unresolved. The germline V gene has CDR1 DFQATT and CDR2 SNEGSKA (reference sequence). The CDR3 loop spans 12 amino acids. Trimming removed 3 bases from V and 1 base from J, with 6 bases in between.